A single sample is the source of the 23 T cell receptor beta chains below, sequenced in a study of brain metastases from non-small cell lung cancer. Only in-frame clones appear in the TCRdb table, and some are missing; sequencing was by immunoSEQ multiplex PCR. The sample lists around 4,200 clones, about nine tenths occurring once. The material sequenced was primary lung tumor tissue. These receptors were collected from a donor aged 40 or over with non-small cell lung cancer.

Note on this clone: As the CDR3 is not closed by the conserved phenylalanine or tryptophan, this likely results from a read error. This chain joins TRBV7-6 and TRBJ2-7; D might be TRBD2 (5 bases). V lost 2 bases and J 0 bases, leaving 11 bases between the germline ends. From germline, CDR1 is SGHVS and CDR2 FNYEAQ. The CDR3 consists of 15 residues. Here the CDR3 reads CASSLPGSASYEQYS. The CDR3 coding sequence is TGTGCCAGCAGCTTACCGGGGTCCGCCTCCTACGAGCAGTACTCC.

J is TRBJ2-5 and V is TRBV7-8; 8 positions agree with TRBD2. The V gene's germline CDR1 is SGHVS and CDR2 FQNEAQ. The CDR3 totals 15 residues. V dropped 5 bases and J dropped 4; count of bases not matched to a gene: 9. The DNA of the CDR3 is TGTGCCAGCAGCGTAAGAGGGCTAGCGGGAGAGACCCAGTACTTC. It yields the protein CASSVRGLAGETQYF. Filled out from reference TRBV7-8 and TRBJ2-5, the complete variable domain reads GAGVSQSPRYKVAKRGQDVALRCDPISGHVSLFWYQQALGQGPEFLTYFQNEAQLDKSGLPSDRFFAERPEGSVSTLKIQRTQQEDSAVYLCASSVRGLAGETQYFGPGTRLLVL.

The genes are TRBV10-2 and TRBJ2-7; D call uncertain. The CDR3 sequence is 13 residues long. With 6 bases removed from V and 5 bases from J, the gap between germline ends came to 14 bases. The germline gives CDR1 WSHSY, CDR2 SAAADI. CDR3 coding DNA: TGCGCCAGCAGGGCTGACAACTTACACGAGCAGTACTTC. Protein product: CASRADNLHEQYF.

This clone was recorded once. The chain combines TRBV5-6 with TRBJ2-2, with a weak D call TRBD2 (6 bases). The CDR3 consists of 15 residues. Germline CDR1 is SGHDT and CDR2 is YYEEEE. Trimming took 6 bases from V and 5 from J, leaving 17 bases between them. The CDR3 DNA reads TGTGCCAGCACCTCCGTAGCGGCTGGGACCGGGGAGCTGTTTTTT. It specifies CASTSVAAGTGELFF. The whole variable domain, remainder taken from reference TRBV5-6 and TRBJ2-2, is DAGVTQSPTHLIKTRGQQVTLRCSPKSGHDTVSWYQQALGQGPQFIFQYYEEEERQRGNFPDRFSGHQFPNYSSELNVNALLLGDSALYLCASTSVAAGTGELFFGEGSRLTVL.

This clone was recorded once. As DNA, the CDR3 is TGCGCCAGCAGCTCCCCGGGACAGAGCACAGATACGCAGTATTTT. This sequence encodes CASSSPGQSTDTQYF. The genes are TRBV5-1 and TRBJ2-3; 7 nucleotides match TRBD1. The trim removed 3 bases at V and 0 bases at J, leaving 4 bases unmatched. Germline V gene sequence: CDR1 SGHRS, CDR2 YFSETQ. The CDR3 consists of 15 residues.

The chain has TRBV29-1 and TRBJ1-1; D gene ambiguous. The ends were cut back, 7 bases at V and 0 bases at J, with 6 bases in the middle. Germline V CDR1 and CDR2: SQVTM, ANQGSEA. The CDR3 runs 11 residues. CDR3 loop: CSAGLNTEAFF. In nucleotides, the CDR3 is TGCAGCGCCGGACTGAACACTGAAGCTTTCTTT.

This clone was detected once. The chain links TRBV7-9 to TRBJ2-1; the D is unclear. Trimming cost V 4 bases and J 0 bases, with 19 bases left between them. The CDR3 consists of 18 residues. Germline-derived CDR1 and CDR2 are SEHNR and FQNEAQ (reference sequence). This chain's CDR3 is CASSSYRPLDSSYNEQFF. The CDR3 DNA follows: TGTGCCAGCAGCTCCTACCGTCCCCTGGATAGCTCCTACAATGAGCAGTTCTTC.

V and J are TRBV29-1 and TRBJ2-3, with 9 bases matching TRBD1. This CDR3 is built from 13 residues. V gave up 7 bases and J gave up 4 bases; unmatched junction bases: 6. Germline-derived CDR1 and CDR2 are SQVTM and ANQGSEA. The CDR3 protein is CSAGTGPADTQYF. CDR3 DNA: TGCAGCGCCGGGACAGGGCCGGCAGATACGCAGTATTTT.

V usage is TRBV11-1 and J usage is TRBJ2-1; 15 nucleotides line up with TRBD2. J gave up 9 bases and V 5 bases, and 8 bases lay outside the gene matches. Germline V gene data show CDR1 as SGHAT and CDR2 as FQDESV (reference sequence). The CDR3 consists of 16 residues. CDR3 DNA: TGTGCCAGCAGCATGGGACTAGCGGGAGGTAAGGGTGAGCAGTTCTTC. It yields the protein CASSMGLAGGKGEQFF.

This chain uses TRBV6-6 with TRBJ1-2, with 7 positions matching TRBD1. CDR3 length: 14 residues. V trimming: 2 bases; J trimming: 4 bases; junction bases outside the gene matches: 4. The germline gives CDR1 MNHNY, CDR2 SVGAGI (reference sequence). This CDR3 is CASSYQQGSYGYTF. In nucleotides, the CDR3 is TGTGCCAGCAGTTACCAACAGGGGAGCTATGGCTACACCTTC.

J is TRBJ1-1 and V is TRBV2; weak D call: TRBD1 (5 bases). Germline loops: CDR1 SNHLY, CDR2 FYNNEI. V was trimmed by 6 bases and J by 1 base, leaving 9 bases between them. This CDR3 is 13 amino acids long. CDR3 DNA sequence: TGTGCCAGCAGGGCGAGGGGGAACACTGAAGCTTTCTTT. Residues: CASRARGNTEAFF.

A few counts support this clone. The chain has TRBV5-1 and TRBJ1-3; TRBD1 matches 8 bases. V lost 0 bases to trimming and J lost 0 bases; unmatched junction nucleotides: 5. The length of the CDR3 is 17 residues. The germline V gene has CDR1 SGHRS and CDR2 YFSETQ. The CDR3 here is CASSLAGTGNSGNTIYF. The CDR3 bases are TGCGCCAGCAGCTTGGCCGGGACAGGCAACTCTGGAAACACCATATATTTT.

J is TRBJ2-7 and V is TRBV5-1; unclear D gene. The V and J ends lost 0 bases and 3 bases respectively, with 7 bases between them. Germline V gene sequence: CDR1 SGHRS, CDR2 YFSETQ. The CDR3 sequence is 13 residues long. CDR3 region: CASSLAQSYEQYF. The CDR3 region has the DNA TGCGCCAGCAGCTTGGCCCAGAGCTACGAGCAGTACTTC.

The chain carries TRBV7-8 and TRBJ2-1, with no clear D. The CDR3 spans 12 residues. Trimming took off 5 bases at V and 9 bases at J, with 11 bases between the two ends. Germline CDR1 SGHVS, CDR2 FQNEAQ. This chain's CDR3 is CASSPQRVEQFF. The CDR3 coding sequence is TGTGCCAGCAGCCCCCAAAGGGTTGAGCAGTTCTTC.

This CDR3 is CAITPGQTYGYTF. CDR3 nucleotide sequence: TGTGCCATTACACCGGGACAGACCTATGGCTACACCTTC. This chain uses TRBV10-3 with TRBJ1-2; 7 bases align to TRBD1. Germline CDR1 ENHRY, CDR2 SYGVKD. This CDR3 has 13 amino acids. V trimming: 9 bases; J trimming: 4 bases; junction bases outside the gene matches: 8.

The chain carries TRBV5-4 and TRBJ1-2; D uncertain. The CDR3 is 13 residues long. The V gene lost 0 bases and the J gene lost 7 bases, with 10 bases spanning the gap. CDR1 is SGHNT, CDR2 YYREEE, per germline (reference sequence). This CDR3 reads CASSLDGPGGYTF. DNA for the CDR3: TGTGCCAGCAGCTTGGACGGGCCGGGTGGCTACACCTTC.

This clone is judged large. Other DNA variants within this sample encode the same CDR3. The CDR3 sequence: CASSRGSLWGYTF. In DNA, the CDR3 is TGTGCCAGCAGCCGGGGGTCCCTTTGGGGCTACACCTTC. This chain joins TRBV6-5 and TRBJ1-2, with D maybe TRBD1 (5 bases). The germline CDR1 and CDR2 sequences are MNHEY and SVGAGI. This CDR3 spans 13 amino acids. V was shortened by 6 bases and J by 8 bases, with 16 bases between the two germline ends.

CDR3 region: CASSDGTQETQYF. CDR3 bases: TGTGCCAGCTCAGATGGGACACAAGAGACCCAGTACTTC. V and J are TRBV18 and TRBJ2-5, with D tentatively TRBD1 (6 bases). Looked up from germline, CDR1 is KGHSH and CDR2 is LQKENI. CDR3 size: 13 residues. The V end was cut by 5 bases, the J end by 2 bases, with 9 bases between.

V and J are TRBV27 and TRBJ2-6; weak D call: TRBD1 (6 bases). The V and J ends lost 4 bases and 2 bases respectively, with 6 bases between them. CDR3 length: 14 residues. Per the germline V gene, CDR1 is MNHEY and CDR2 is SMNVEV (reference sequence). CDR3 sequence (DNA): TGTGCCAGCAGTTCAGGGGCTGGGGCCAACGTCCTGACTTTC. Its protein is CASSSGAGANVLTF.

This clone appeared a single time. The gene calls are TRBV9 and TRBJ1-1; D is undetermined. Germline V lookup: CDR1 SGDLS, CDR2 YYNGEE. The CDR3 covers 13 residues. V gave up 0 bases and J gave up 4 bases, with 7 bases separating them. The CDR3 here is CASSVAVRTEAFF. The CDR3 bases are TGTGCCAGCAGCGTAGCGGTACGCACTGAAGCTTTCTTT.

The CDR3 here is CASSDLSANTYNEQFF. The CDR3, as DNA: TGTGCCAGCAGTGACCTTAGCGCCAATACCTACAATGAGCAGTTCTTC. The chain recombines TRBV25-1 with TRBJ2-1; TRBD2 might be the D (5 bases). The CDR3 extends over 16 amino acids. The ends were cut back, 3 bases at V and 2 bases at J, with 14 bases in the middle. CDR1 and CDR2 (germline): MGHDK, SYGVNS.

The V gene is TRBV4-2, the J gene TRBJ2-7; TRBD2 matches 9 bases. The CDR3 length is 16 residues. Per germline, CDR1 LGHNA and CDR2 YNFKEQ. The V and J ends lost 3 bases and 3 bases, in that order; junction bases with no gene match: 9. For the CDR3, the DNA is TGTGCCAGCAGCCACGAGGGGACTAGCCAAAGCTACGAGCAGTACTTC. Its translation: CASSHEGTSQSYEQYF.

The V and J genes are TRBV5-1 and TRBJ2-1; D assignment may be TRBD1 or TRBD2 (5 bases each). The length of the CDR3 is 13 residues. V lost 0 bases, J lost 9 bases, and 10 bases lay in between. CDR1 is SGHRS, CDR2 YFSETQ, per germline. The CDR3: CASSLGGYAEQFF. CDR3 DNA sequence: TGCGCCAGCAGCTTGGGGGGGTACGCTGAGCAGTTCTTC.